This T cell receptor beta chain emerged from a study of shared clonotypes between healthy human individuals. Trimming took off 6 bases at V and 2 bases at J, with 11 bases between the two ends. The CDR3 totals 14 residues. The germline CDR1 and CDR2 sequences are SGHTA and FQGNSA. Clones were sequenced by immunoSEQ multiplex PCR, and TCRdb holds only the in-frame ones, with some missing. The table shows fewer than 650,000 clones, with approximately 80% occurring only once. Sequencing was performed on PBMCs. This receptor was obtained from a middle-aged woman in good health. Some clones in this sample may be carry-over from other donors' samples. The genes are TRBV7-2 and TRBJ1-5; TRBD1 is a possible D gene (5 bases). The CDR3 sequence: CASSSDSRNQPQHF. CDR3 sequence (DNA): TGTGCCAGCAGTTCCGACAGCCGCAATCAGCCCCAGCATTTT. The complete variable domain, with remaining parts taken from reference TRBV7-2 and TRBJ1-5, reads GAGVSQSPSNKVTEKGKDVELRCDPISGHTALYWYRQSLGQGLEFLIYFQGNSAPDKSGLPSDRFSAERTGGSVSTLTIQRTQQEDSAVYLCASSSDSRNQPQHFGDGTRLSIL.